The T cell receptor beta chain under discussion was sequenced for a study of shared clonotypes between healthy human individuals. Findings of the study overall: Clonotype sharing among donors was expected to depend on sequencing depth. Only blood was sampled, and tissue TCR repertoires likely differ from blood ones.

The data were produced by immunoSEQ multiplex PCR, yet TCRdb's version contains in-frame clones alone and is incomplete. The table has fewer than 400,000 clones, around 67% seen once. Between the trimmed V and J ends, which lost 6 bases and 1 base, there was a span of 12 bases. From germline, CDR1 is SNHLY and CDR2 FYNNEI. The CDR3 runs 14 residues. This clone was found a few times. Antigen specificity is unknown. The genes are TRBV2 and TRBJ2-5; D tentatively fits TRBD1 or TRBD2 (5 bases each). The source of this sequence is a man aged 25-45 years in good health. Sequencing was carried out using memory CD4+ T cells sorted from blood. The subset denotes: CD45RA-negative fraction. CDR3 protein: CASRTRGSQETQYF. CDR3 bases: TGTGCCAGCAGAACGAGGGGTTCCCAAGAGACCCAGTACTTC.